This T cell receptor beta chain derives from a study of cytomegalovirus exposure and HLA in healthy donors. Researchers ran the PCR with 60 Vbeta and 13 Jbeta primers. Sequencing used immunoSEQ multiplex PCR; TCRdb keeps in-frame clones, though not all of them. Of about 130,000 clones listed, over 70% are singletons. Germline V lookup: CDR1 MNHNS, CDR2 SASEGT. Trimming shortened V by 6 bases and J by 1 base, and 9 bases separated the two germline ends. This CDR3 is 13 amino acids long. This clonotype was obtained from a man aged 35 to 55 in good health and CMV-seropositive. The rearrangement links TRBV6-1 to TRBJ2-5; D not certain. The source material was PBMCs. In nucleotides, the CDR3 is TGTGCCAGCAGCCCGACAATCCAAGAGACCCAGTACTTC. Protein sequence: CASSPTIQETQYF.